Here is one T cell receptor beta chain with its context. Per the original methods: The assay estimated nucleated cells by amplifying reference gene primers. Clones were read by immunoSEQ multiplex PCR, and TCRdb kept only the in-frame ones, dropping some. V, J and clone size derive from that table, while D and trimming were established from the DNA sequence. The sample consists of roughly 250,000 clones, roughly 86% of them appearing once. This entry belongs to a study of blood T cell repertoires in COVID-19. Study at large: Donors in the United States, Italy and Spain gave samples during acute or convalescent COVID-19. Nucleic acid was either cDNA or gDNA, and it came from T cells, B-cell-depleted T cells, or PBMCs.

The J segment lost 2 bases and the V segment lost 3 bases, leaving 2 bases of the junction unmatched. The CDR3 runs 15 residues. The germline V gene encodes CDR1 MNHEY and CDR2 SMNVEV (reference sequence). Source material: peripheral blood. This TCR derives from a man in his fifties or sixties with acute or convalescent COVID-19. The V gene is TRBV27, the J gene TRBJ2-5, with TRBD2 matching over 11 bases. CDR3 residues: CASSLGLAVQETQYF. The DNA for the CDR3 is TGTGCCAGCAGTTTGGGACTAGCGGTGCAAGAGACCCAGTACTTC.